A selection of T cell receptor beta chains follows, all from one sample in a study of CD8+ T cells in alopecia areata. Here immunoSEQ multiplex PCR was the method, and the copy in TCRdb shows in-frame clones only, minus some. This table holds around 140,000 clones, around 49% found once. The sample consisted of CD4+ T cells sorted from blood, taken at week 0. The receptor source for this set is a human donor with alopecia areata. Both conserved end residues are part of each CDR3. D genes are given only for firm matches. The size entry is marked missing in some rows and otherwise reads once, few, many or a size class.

CASSVVGTRAEQFF	TGTGCCAGCAGCGTAGTAGGGACTAGGGCTGAGCAGTTCTTC	.	TRBJ2-1	TRBV9	TRBD2
CASSPRGASLYNEQFF	TGTGCCAGCAGCCCTCGGGGGGCTAGTCTCTACAATGAGCAGTTCTTC	.	TRBJ2-1	TRBV7-9	.
CASSLSSPSHEQYF	TGTGCCAGCAGCTTAAGCTCCCCATCCCACGAGCAGTACTTC	.	TRBJ2-7	TRBV7-2	.
CASSQEGTGEQYF	TGCGCCAGCAGCCAAGAAGGGACTGGCGAGCAGTACTTC	.	TRBJ2-7	TRBV4-3	.
CASSVRPALTDTQYF	TGTGCCAGCAGCGTTCGCCCAGCTCTCACAGATACGCAGTATTTT	few	TRBJ2-3	TRBV9	.
CSFGTGGVETQYF	TGCAGCTTCGGGACAGGGGGTGTTGAGACCCAGTACTTC	.	TRBJ2-5	TRBV29-1	TRBD1
CASTFDRRSYGYTF	TGCGCCAGCACTTTCGACAGGAGGTCATATGGCTACACCTTC	.	TRBJ1-2	TRBV4-1	.
CASSERGESTGELFF	TGTGCCAGCAGTGAGAGAGGGGAGAGCACCGGGGAGCTGTTTTTT	few	TRBJ2-2	TRBV2	.
CASSNRGWETQYF	TGTGCCAGCAGTAACAGGGGATGGGAGACCCAGTACTTC	.	TRBJ2-5	TRBV27	TRBD1
CASSLRREQYF	TGTGCCAGCAGTTTGAGACGCGAGCAGTACTTC	few	TRBJ2-7	TRBV28	.
CSVERAAGGEQYF	TGCAGCGTTGAAAGGGCGGCGGGGGGGGAGCAGTACTTC	.	TRBJ2-7	TRBV29-1	TRBD2
CAWAAADSFYEQYF	TGTGCCTGGGCCGCCGCGGACAGCTTCTACGAGCAGTACTTC	.	TRBJ2-7	TRBV30	.
CASSLQPNTEAFF	TGTGCCAGCAGTTTACAACCGAACACTGAAGCTTTCTTT	.	TRBJ1-1	TRBV28	.
CSVGGLAGAATDTQYF	TGCAGCGTTGGAGGGCTAGCGGGAGCGGCGACAGATACGCAGTATTTT	.	TRBJ2-3	TRBV29-1	TRBD2
CASSTTGLGTEAFF	TGCGCCAGCAGCACGACAGGTTTGGGTACTGAAGCTTTCTTT	.	TRBJ1-1	TRBV5-1	.
CASRLQYF	TGTGCCAGTCGCTTGCAGTATTTT	.	TRBJ2-3	TRBV27	.
CASSVAPGTTNYGYTF	TGTGCCAGCAGCGTAGCTCCAGGGACAACTAACTATGGCTACACCTTC	.	TRBJ1-2	TRBV9	.
CAWRPGEGLRNEQFF	TGTGCCTGGCGCCCAGGGGAGGGCCTTCGCAATGAGCAGTTCTTC	.	TRBJ2-1	TRBV30	.
CASSQGPEAAYEQYF	TGCGCCAGCAGCCAAGGTCCCGAAGCTGCCTACGAGCAGTACTTC	.	TRBJ2-7	TRBV4-3	.
CASSVAPGDTDTQYF	TGTGCCAGCAGCGTAGCTCCAGGGGACACAGATACGCAGTATTTT	.	TRBJ2-3	TRBV9	.
CASSAGVGENYGYTF	TGTGCCAGCAGCGCAGGAGTGGGAGAGAACTATGGCTACACCTTC	.	TRBJ1-2	TRBV7-8	.
CASSLGTGRYNEQFF	TGTGCCAGCAGCTTAGGGACAGGGAGGTACAATGAGCAGTTCTTC	medium-sized	TRBJ2-1	TRBV7-2	TRBD1
CASSLGTGWRSSYNEQFF	TGCGCCAGCAGCTTGGGGACAGGGTGGCGGAGCTCCTACAATGAGCAGTTCTTC	once	TRBJ2-1	TRBV5-1	TRBD1
CASSYRKMNTEAFF	TGTGCCAGCAGCTACAGGAAGATGAACACTGAAGCTTTCTTT	few	TRBJ1-1	TRBV2	.
CASSQSPDRDASGANVLTF	TGCGCCAGCAGTCAATCGCCTGACAGGGACGCGTCTGGGGCCAACGTCCTGACTTTC	.	TRBJ2-6	TRBV23-1	TRBD1
CASSLGQRNTEAFF	TGCGCCAGCAGCTTGGGACAAAGGAACACTGAAGCTTTCTTT	.	TRBJ1-1	TRBV5-1	.
CASSPLEMGEQYF	TGTGCCAGCAGCCCACTAGAAATGGGGGAGCAGTACTTC	.	TRBJ2-7	TRBV7-9	.
CSVGQGVETQYF	TGCAGCGTTGGACAGGGGGTGGAGACCCAGTACTTC	few	TRBJ2-5	TRBV29-1	TRBD1
CSGRTGGSETQYF	TGCAGCGGAAGGACAGGGGGCTCAGAGACCCAGTACTTC	.	TRBJ2-5	TRBV29-1	TRBD1
CASSPGTSGFYEQYF	TGCGCCAGCAGCCCGGGGACTAGCGGGTTCTACGAGCAGTACTTC	.	TRBJ2-7	TRBV5-1	TRBD2
CAWSVVGSSGNTIYF	TGTGCCTGGAGTGTTGTGGGGAGCTCTGGAAACACCATATATTTT	.	TRBJ1-3	TRBV30	.
CASSFFDQPQHF	TGTGCCAGCAGCTTTTTCGATCAGCCCCAGCATTTT	.	TRBJ1-5	TRBV7-9	.
CASSSSNNEQFF	TGTGCCAGCAGCTCCAGCAACAATGAGCAGTTCTTC	few	TRBJ2-1	TRBV7-2	.
CSAGINYEQYF	TGCAGTGCTGGGATTAACTACGAGCAGTACTTC	few	TRBJ2-7	TRBV20-1	.
CASSQVSQSAYEQYF	TGCGCCAGCAGCCAAGTGTCGCAGTCTGCGTACGAGCAGTACTTC	.	TRBJ2-7	TRBV4-1	.
CASSPRDYQYEQYF	TGTGCCAGCTCACCACGGGACTACCAATACGAGCAGTACTTC	.	TRBJ2-7	TRBV18	TRBD2
CASSPRDRGSFF	TGTGCCAGCAGTCCCCGGGACAGGGGATCTTTCTTT	.	TRBJ1-1	TRBV28	TRBD1
CASRKLSVYNEQFF	TGTGCCAGCAGGAAACTGTCGGTATACAATGAGCAGTTCTTC	.	TRBJ2-1	TRBV6-5	.
CASSQAGVNIQYF	TGCGCCAGCAGCCAAGCGGGGGTCAACATTCAGTACTTC	.	TRBJ2-4	TRBV4-3	.
CASSLPAGREEQFF	TGCGCCAGCAGCTTACCAGCGGGACGGGAGGAGCAGTTCTTC	.	TRBJ2-1	TRBV5-1	TRBD2
CASSKADSAGRVFF	TGTGCCAGTAGTAAGGCGGATAGCGCGGGACGGGTGTTTTTT	few	TRBJ1-4	TRBV19	.
CASSEYGGRSYEQYF	TGTGCCAGCAGTGAGTACGGGGGACGCTCCTACGAGCAGTACTTC	.	TRBJ2-7	TRBV25-1	.
CASSARLAETGELFF	TGTGCCAGCAGCGCGCGACTAGCAGAAACCGGGGAGCTGTTTTTT	.	TRBJ2-2	TRBV7-8	TRBD2
CASSPQDRGEQFF	TGTGCCAGCAGCCCCCAAGATCGAGGTGAGCAGTTCTTC	once	TRBJ2-1	TRBV9	.
CSAGTGRNIQYF	TGCAGCGCTGGGACAGGGCGGAACATTCAGTACTTC	.	TRBJ2-4	TRBV29-1	TRBD1
CSVGRQGAISDEQFF	TGCAGCGTTGGGAGACAGGGGGCGATCTCCGATGAGCAGTTCTTC	few	TRBJ2-1	TRBV29-1	TRBD1
CASSLAVGGEQFF	TGCGCCAGCAGCTTGGCCGTTGGCGGAGAGCAGTTCTTC	few	TRBJ2-1	TRBV5-1	.